These 27 T cell receptor beta chains originate from one sample sequenced in a study of cytomegalovirus exposure and HLA in healthy donors. Vbeta (60) and Jbeta (13) primers were used in the PCR. Method: immunoSEQ multiplex PCR; TCRdb's copy keeps in-frame clones and lacks some. There are around 140,000 clones in the sample; approximately 10% occur only once, and over 6.5% lies in the top ten. The sequencing sample was made of PBMCs. These receptors all come from a middle-aged woman in good health and CMV-seropositive.

The V call is TRBV19, the J call TRBJ1-5; tentative D call: TRBD1 (6 bases). Trimming took 4 bases from V and 7 from J, leaving 11 bases between them. Germline loops: CDR1 LNHDA, CDR2 SQIVND (reference sequence). This CDR3 is 13 amino acids long. DNA for the CDR3: TGTGCCAGTAGTACGGGGGGCGTGCAGCCCCAGCATTTT. The encoded protein is CASSTGGVQPQHF.

V gene TRBV5-1 combines with J gene TRBJ1-2; D is possibly TRBD1 (6 bases). The V gene lost 0 bases and the J gene lost 1 base, with 19 bases spanning the gap. Per germline, CDR1 SGHRS and CDR2 YFSETQ. CDR3 size: 18 residues. CDR3 DNA: TGCGCCAGCAGCTTGGAAAGATCTCAGGGGAAACATAACTATGGCTACACCTTC. Translation: CASSLERSQGKHNYGYTF. Full variable domain (missing parts from reference TRBV5-1 and TRBJ1-2): KAGVTQTPRYLIKTRGQQVTLSCSPISGHRSVSWYQQTPGQGLQFLFEYFSETQRNKGNFPGRFSGRQFSNSRSEMNVSTLELGDSALYLCASSLERSQGKHNYGYTFGSGTRLTVV.

The chain joins TRBV19 to TRBJ1-2; no clear D. Trimming left V 11 bases short and J 6 bases short, with 13 bases between. Per germline, CDR1 LNHDA and CDR2 SQIVND (reference sequence). The CDR3 has 11 amino acids. Here the CDR3 reads CAGSTGDGYTF. The CDR3 DNA sequence: TGTGCCGGCTCCACGGGAGATGGCTACACCTTC.

There are a few counts of this clone. This chain joins TRBV19 and TRBJ1-1; D possibly corresponds to TRBD1 (5 bases). The V gene's germline CDR1 is LNHDA and CDR2 SQIVND (reference sequence). CDR3 length: 11 amino acids. The V and J ends lost 7 bases and 11 bases respectively, with 14 bases between them. The CDR3 here is CASKGSGWAFF. The CDR3 DNA reads TGTGCCAGTAAAGGGTCAGGGTGGGCTTTCTTT.

This clone occurred a few times. V is TRBV19 and J is TRBJ1-4, with 8 bases identical to TRBD1. V lost 5 bases, J lost 2 bases, and 4 bases stayed unmatched. The CDR3 sequence is 15 residues long. Germline lookup yields CDR1 LNHDA and CDR2 SQIVND (reference sequence). CDR3 coding DNA: TGTGCCAGTAGTCCCTACAGGGGGACTAATGAAAAACTGTTTTTT. It yields the protein CASSPYRGTNEKLFF.

The chain couples TRBV19 to TRBJ1-6, with a possible D match to TRBD1 (6 bases). The CDR3 runs 16 residues. V was trimmed by 6 bases and J by 9 bases, leaving 21 bases between them. Germline CDR1 is LNHDA and CDR2 is SQIVND (reference sequence). DNA for the CDR3: TGTGCCAGTAGCCCGGGAGGAGACAGGCTAGGTTCACCCCTCCACTTT. It codes for CASSPGGDRLGSPLHF. The entire variable domain, with the rest obtained from reference TRBV19 and TRBJ1-6, is as follows: DGGITQSPKYLFRKEGQNVTLSCEQNLNHDAMYWYRQDPGQGLRLIYYSQIVNDFQKGDIAEGYSVSREKKESFPLTVTSAQKNPTAFYLCASSPGGDRLGSPLHFGNGTRLTVT.

The chain combines TRBV7-6 with TRBJ2-3; 13 bases are shared with TRBD2. CDR3 length equals 15 residues. V was clipped by 5 bases and J by 6 bases; unmatched bases: 5. Germline V gives CDR1 SGHVS, CDR2 FNYEAQ. CDR3 residues: CASSLGTSGADTQYF. CDR3 in DNA: TGTGCCAGCAGCCTTGGGACTAGCGGGGCCGATACGCAGTATTTT.

This clone was picked up a small number of times. V and J are TRBV6-5 and TRBJ1-5; TRBD1 matches at 12 bases. The CDR3 covers 15 residues. Germline V lookup: CDR1 MNHEY, CDR2 SVGAGI. With 5 bases clipped from V and 6 bases from J, the junction kept 5 bases outside the gene matches. The CDR3 nucleotides are TGTGCCAGCAGTGGGACAGGGGGCTTCGGTCAGCCCCAGCATTTT. It encodes CASSGTGGFGQPQHF.

The chain links TRBV6-5 to TRBJ2-1, with TRBD1 matching 10 bases. The V segment lost 4 bases and the J segment 4 bases; nucleotides outside the gene matches: 7. The CDR3 length is 16 residues. Germline CDR1 is MNHEY and CDR2 is SVGAGI. This CDR3 reads CASSSPPGQGYNEQFF. The CDR3 DNA follows: TGTGCCAGCAGTTCCCCGCCGGGACAGGGGTACAATGAGCAGTTCTTC.

This clone was seen more than once but under ten times. This chain links TRBV18 with TRBJ2-1, with D tentatively TRBD2 (6 bases). Trimming removed 0 bases from V and 5 bases from J, with 14 bases in between. This CDR3 has 16 amino acids. Germline CDR1 reads KGHSH; CDR2 reads LQKENI. CDR3 sequence reads: CASSPPQGLSDNEQFF. In nucleotides, the CDR3 is TGTGCCAGCTCACCACCGCAGGGACTGTCCGACAATGAGCAGTTCTTC.

The chain uses TRBV18 and TRBJ1-4; 8 bases align to TRBD1. Germline CDR1 reads KGHSH; CDR2 reads LQKENI. The ends lost 6 bases at V and 8 bases at J; junction bases unmatched: 11. The CDR3 has 15 amino acids. In nucleotides, the CDR3 is TGTGCCAGCTCGAAAACGGGGGGACAGGCCGAAAAACTGTTTTTT. Translation: CASSKTGGQAEKLFF. Drawing the rest from reference TRBV18 and TRBJ1-4, the complete variable domain is NAGVMQNPRHLVRRRGQEARLRCSPMKGHSHVYWYRQLPEEGLKFMVYLQKENIIDESGMPKERFSAEFPKEGPSILRIQQVVRGDSAAYFCASSKTGGQAEKLFFGSGTQLSVL.

This sequence joins TRBV7-6 and TRBJ2-5; TRBD2 might be the D (6 bases). Germline assignment: CDR1 SGHVS and CDR2 FNYEAQ. Trimming stripped 8 bases from V and 5 bases from J, with 18 bases between. The length of the CDR3 is 14 residues. CDR3 bases: TGTGCCAGCCGACGGGACTCCCTGTTGGAGACCCAGTACTTC. Its translation: CASRRDSLLETQYF.

This chain joins TRBV4-1 and TRBJ2-7, with a tentative D call TRBD1 (6 bases). V was trimmed by 1 base and J by 0 bases, leaving 19 bases between them. The CDR3 contains 18 residues. Per the germline V gene, CDR1 is MGHRA and CDR2 is YSYEKL. CDR3 region: CASSQGVVTTGSSYEQYF. The CDR3 DNA reads as TGCGCCAGCAGCCAAGGGGTGGTCACGACAGGAAGCTCCTACGAGCAGTACTTC.

This sequence joins TRBV19 and TRBJ1-6, with 7 bases that match TRBD1. The junction had 9 bases not matched to a gene; V was cut back by 6 bases and J by 7 bases. Germline V CDR1 and CDR2: LNHDA, SQIVND (reference sequence). The CDR3 is 15 amino acids. The CDR3 protein is CASRLGQRRNSPLHF. As DNA, the CDR3 is TGTGCCAGTAGGTTGGGACAGAGGCGGAATTCACCCCTCCACTTT.

This chain links TRBV18 with TRBJ1-1; 7 bases align to TRBD1. V was clipped by 5 bases and J by 3 bases; unmatched bases: 3. The CDR3 contains 13 residues. CDR1 and CDR2 (germline): KGHSH, LQKENI. The CDR3 loop reads CASSAGTDTEAFF. CDR3 coding DNA: TGTGCCAGCTCAGCCGGGACAGACACTGAAGCTTTCTTT.

The chain joins TRBV5-1 to TRBJ1-1, with a tentative D call TRBD1 (5 bases). This CDR3 comprises 15 residues. Trimming shortened V by 4 bases and J by 3 bases, and 16 bases separated the two germline ends. CDR1 and CDR2 from the germline V gene are SGHRS and YFSETQ. DNA of the CDR3: TGCGCCAGCAGCGGCGGCCGCGGGGCGGACACTGAAGCTTTCTTT. Translating gives CASSGGRGADTEAFF.

Only a few counts were recorded for this clone. The chain links TRBV29-1 to TRBJ2-7; TRBD2 aligns across 8 bases. Per germline, CDR1 SQVTM and CDR2 ANQGSEA. This CDR3 has 14 residues. Germline trimming cut 6 bases from V and 0 bases from J; bases unmatched to any gene: 7. CDR3 nucleotide sequence: TGCAGCGTCGCGGACAGCGGGAGCTCCTACGAGCAGTACTTC. Its protein is CSVADSGSSYEQYF.

The CDR3 region has the DNA TGTGCCAGCAGGCCCGGTGGAGTTGAGGCCAACGTCCTGACTTTC. It translates to CASRPGGVEANVLTF. The V and J genes are TRBV2 and TRBJ2-6; D unresolved. Trimming took 6 bases from V and 6 from J, leaving 15 bases between them. Germline lookup yields CDR1 SNHLY and CDR2 FYNNEI. CDR3 length: 15 amino acids.

The V gene is TRBV9, the J gene TRBJ2-1; 10 nucleotides line up with TRBD2. V lost 0 bases, J lost 0 bases, and 3 bases stayed unmatched. The V gene's germline CDR1 is SGDLS and CDR2 YYNGEE. This CDR3 is 17 amino acids long. The CDR3 loop reads CASSVELAGASYNEQFF. CDR3 nucleotides: TGTGCCAGCAGCGTAGAGCTAGCGGGGGCCTCCTACAATGAGCAGTTCTTC.

This clone has more than one count but fewer than ten. J is TRBJ2-3 and V is TRBV4-1, with 10 bases lining up with TRBD2. Germline values: CDR1 MGHRA, CDR2 YSYEKL. Unmatched junction bases numbered 7, after V lost 0 bases and J lost 7 bases. The CDR3 covers 16 residues. CDR3 loop: CASSQESGLAPNTQYF. CDR3 nucleotide sequence: TGCGCCAGCAGCCAAGAGTCGGGACTAGCGCCCAATACGCAGTATTTT.

This sequence joins TRBV2 and TRBJ2-5; TRBD1 is a possible D gene (7 bases). This CDR3 comprises 16 residues. The germline gives CDR1 SNHLY, CDR2 FYNNEI. Trimming left V 2 bases short and J 7 bases short, with 20 bases between. The CDR3 bases are TGTGCCAGCAGTGAACGACAGGGAATCGGACTAAGGACCCAGTACTTC. Protein: CASSERQGIGLRTQYF.

This clone was recorded a few times. V gene TRBV5-6 combines with J gene TRBJ2-2; 8 bases agree with TRBD1. The CDR3 contains 17 residues. The J segment lost 1 base and the V segment lost 4 bases, leaving 9 bases of the junction unmatched. The germline CDR1 and CDR2 sequences are SGHDT and YYEEEE. CDR3 region: CASSAPGGTGNTGELFF. DNA of the CDR3: TGTGCCAGCAGCGCTCCCGGAGGGACAGGGAACACCGGGGAGCTGTTTTTT.

The table lists this clone with a few counts. This chain joins TRBV15 and TRBJ1-1, with D unresolved. The CDR3 has 15 residues. Germline loops: CDR1 LNHNV, CDR2 YYDKDF (reference sequence). V lost 0 bases, J lost 3 bases, and 11 bases lay in between. DNA for the CDR3: TGTGCCACCAGCAGAGATGGGCAGTGGGACACTGAAGCTTTCTTT. It codes for CATSRDGQWDTEAFF.

This chain connects TRBV5-6 to TRBJ2-4, with 8 bases aligning to TRBD2. This CDR3 comprises 13 residues. V gave up 4 bases and J gave up 8 bases; unmatched junction bases: 5. Germline V CDR1 and CDR2: SGHDT, YYEEEE. For the CDR3, the DNA is TGTGCCAGCAGCGTCGGGCGGGGGGACATTCAGTACTTC. This codes for CASSVGRGDIQYF.

The chain combines TRBV6-1 with TRBJ1-4; D unresolved. Germline CDR1 and CDR2: MNHNS and SASEGT. V lost 11 bases and J 5 bases, leaving 12 bases between the germline ends. This CDR3 is built from 12 residues. CDR3 nucleotides: TGTGCCGCACAGAGTTTGAATGAAAAACTGTTTTTT. Encoded protein: CAAQSLNEKLFF.

This clone appeared a few times. The gene calls are TRBV7-9 and TRBJ2-5; 8 nucleotides match TRBD2. Germline CDR1 is SEHNR and CDR2 is FQNEAQ (reference sequence). The V segment lost 5 bases and the J segment 5 bases; nucleotides outside the gene matches: 10. The CDR3 has 15 residues. CDR3 residues: CASSPGTRNVETQYF. CDR3 in DNA: TGTGCCAGCAGCCCGGGGACTAGAAATGTGGAGACCCAGTACTTC.

The J gene is TRBJ2-2, the V gene TRBV19; D is possibly TRBD2 (6 bases). The CDR3 extends over 14 amino acids. V lost 5 bases to trimming and J lost 9 bases, with 16 bases between them. Germline V gene sequence: CDR1 LNHDA, CDR2 SQIVND (reference sequence). CDR3 protein: CASSRRGDLRELFF. The CDR3 DNA reads TGTGCCAGTAGTCGCCGCGGGGATCTCAGGGAGCTGTTTTTT.